Listed below are T cell receptor beta chains from one sample, sequenced in a study of PD-1 blockade in classical Hodgkin lymphoma. Produced via immunoSEQ multiplex PCR; TCRdb's table is partial and in-frame only. Here the sample spans nearly 20,000 clones, roughly 85% being singletons. The sequenced sample was CD4+ T cells from blood, obtained before the fourth cycle of nivolumab. The receptor source for this set is a human donor with classical Hodgkin lymphoma. The CDR3 runs from the conserved cysteine through the conserved F or W.

v_call	j_call	cdr3_aa
TRBV11-1	TRBJ2-4	CASSGRDRVLPSAKNIQYF
TRBV6-5	TRBJ2-3	CASSSGQGRPTDTQYF
TRBV10-3	TRBJ1-1	CAISEYQGDTEAFF
TRBV15	TRBJ2-1	CATSISGIYNEQFF
TRBV5-1	TRBJ2-2	CASSSTRGAGTGELFF
TRBV28	TRBJ2-7	CASSLAGGMGYEQYF
TRBV28	TRBJ1-5	CASSLGTGNQPQHF
TRBV25-1	TRBJ2-1	CASSELAGDLNEQFF
TRBV18	TRBJ2-7	CASSRDRSYEQYF
TRBV18	TRBJ2-4	CASSGQGSLENIQYF
TRBV2	TRBJ2-1	CASSGTSGRAYEQFF
TRBV30	TRBJ1-2	CAWSRQGGFGYTF
TRBV5-1	TRBJ2-1	CASSLGLALILNNEQFF
TRBV5-1	TRBJ1-3	CASSLNSGNTIYF
TRBV28	TRBJ1-2	CASISQGSISYGYTF
TRBV7-9	TRBJ1-1	CASSPDGGTEAFF
TRBV4-1	TRBJ2-3	CASSQESGIGITDTQYF
TRBV5-6	TRBJ2-1	CASSLGEIRLAGHNEQFF
TRBV7-2	TRBJ2-3	CASSQTSGGDTQYF
TRBV10-3	TRBJ2-6	CAISELTTLSSGANVLTF
TRBV5-6	TRBJ2-2	CASSLGGVTGELFF
TRBV5-8	TRBJ1-4	CASSLTGVPEKLFF
TRBV18	TRBJ2-1	CASSPTFSTGFYNEQFF
TRBV19	TRBJ1-1	CASSKSKANTEAFF
TRBV27	TRBJ2-5	CASSLISETQYF
TRBV6-1	TRBJ2-7	CASGTSGLYEQYF
TRBV30	TRBJ2-3	CAWRASGRGTDTQYF